Each of the 4 T cell receptor beta chains below was sequenced from the same sample in a study of naive and memory T cell subsets (dated 2017 in TCRdb). The investigation overall reported the following: A few larger clonotypes were present in naive repertoires, particularly the CD8 repertoires, and these clonotypes were possibly memory cells re-expressing CD45RA.

The antigens of these receptors remain unknown. The library was obtained by UMI-ligation and nested PCR. Sequencing was performed on an Illumina MiSeq. An equimolar mix of two oligonucleotides covering both TRBC1 and TRBC2 was used as the beta constant-region primer. The ligated cDNA went through four rounds of PCR with nested alpha and beta constant-region primers together with the SP2 primer. Through fastp at Q25 and MiXCR, TCRdb rebuilt clones from the public reads, retaining in-frame beta chains. CDR3 protein sequences are deduplicated, and each keeps its most common genes and DNA. The sample includes around 140,000 distinct CDR3 sequences, with approximately 22% observed a single time. The ten most abundant clones make up less than 0.13% of the sample. Sequenced sample: naive CD4+ T cells from blood. Explained via the paper, the cell subset or site label denotes: naive T cells, CD45RA high CD27+. All receptors derive from a human donor in good health.

The table lists this clonotype with a few counts. The chain uses TRBV12-5 and TRBJ2-3, with unresolved D. The germline CDR1 and CDR2 sequences are LGHNT and FRNRAP. The CDR3 runs 18 residues. V shed 6 bases and J shed 1 base, with 23 bases lying between them. The CDR3 sequence: CASGSKTRQPWGTDTQYF. CDR3 sequence (DNA): TGTGCTAGTGGCTCCAAGACGAGACAACCTTGGGGCACAGATACGCAGTATTTT.

The chain combines TRBV4-1 with TRBJ2-3; unclear D gene. The CDR3 totals 13 residues. Germline assignment: CDR1 MGHRA and CDR2 YSYEKL. The ends were cut back, 5 bases at V and 0 bases at J, with 6 bases in the middle. Here the CDR3 reads CASSTPSTDTQYF. CDR3 in DNA: TGCGCCAGCAGCACCCCTAGCACAGATACGCAGTATTTT.

This clonotype was found once. This chain links TRBV24-1 with TRBJ2-2, with a possible D match to TRBD1 (5 bases). In germline, CDR1 is KGHDR, CDR2 SFDVKD. The ends were cut back, 4 bases at V and 3 bases at J, with 11 bases in the middle. CDR3 length: 15 amino acids. Here the CDR3 reads CATSEAGFDTGELFF. CDR3 nucleotides: TGTGCCACCAGTGAAGCAGGGTTTGACACCGGGGAGCTGTTTTTT.

There are many counts of this clonotype. The chain recombines TRBV7-8 with TRBJ2-1, with TRBD2 matching over 8 bases. The CDR3 is made up of 17 amino acids. CDR1 and CDR2 (germline): SGHVS, FQNEAQ. With 5 bases clipped from V and 4 bases from J, the junction kept 13 bases outside the gene matches. The CDR3 DNA reads TGTGCCAGCAGCCCCGCCCTCACTAGCGGACCTTACAATGAGCAGTTCTTC. This translates into CASSPALTSGPYNEQFF.